Described below is a single TCR beta chain sequence and its context. What it binds is not known. The sample is drawn from a study of neoadjuvant nivolumab and ipilimumab in lung cancer. Findings and caveats of the study: Resected tumors had greater TCR richness and clonality than uninvolved lung. Only two of four nivolumab-treated tumors gained richness and clonality by surgery.

The V end was cut by 6 bases, the J end by 2 bases, with 11 bases between. The CDR3 contains 14 residues. The germline V gene encodes CDR1 SNHLY and CDR2 FYNNEI. TCRdb's table, derived via immunoSEQ multiplex PCR, lists solely in-frame clones and lacks some. The sample lists thousands of clones, 79% seen once, with 6.7% in the top ten. This sequence was found in an adult with non-small cell lung cancer. The starting material was adjacent normal lung tissue, obtained after neoadjuvant nivolumab, alone or with ipilimumab, at or shortly before surgery. The V and J genes are TRBV2 and TRBJ1-5; D not resolved. The CDR3 protein is CASRHGEGNQPQHF. The CDR3 DNA reads as TGTGCCAGCAGGCACGGAGAAGGCAATCAGCCCCAGCATTTT. The full variable domain, its missing parts supplied by reference TRBV2 and TRBJ1-5, is EPEVTQTPSHQVTQMGQEVILRCVPISNHLYFYWYRQILGQKVEFLVSFYNNEISEKSEIFDDQFSVERPDGSNFTLKIRSTKLEDSAMYFCASRHGEGNQPQHFGDGTRLSIL.